The next 10 T cell receptor beta chains were all read from a single sample in a study of blood T cell repertoires in COVID-19. Here immunoSEQ multiplex PCR was the method, and the copy in TCRdb shows in-frame clones only, minus some. The sample has some 180,000 clones; around 83% are singletons. The sample comprised peripheral blood. All receptors come from a woman aged 55 to 70 with acute or convalescent COVID-19.

This clone was detected only a few times. The chain employs TRBV5-4 and TRBJ2-7; 9 bases fit TRBD1. Losses at the gene ends were 4 bases for V and 1 base for J; bases not matched to a gene: 6. Germline-derived CDR1 and CDR2 are SGHNT and YYREEE (reference sequence). The CDR3 has 15 residues. The CDR3 loop is CASSAPGQGSYEQYF. As DNA, the CDR3 is TGTGCCAGCAGCGCACCGGGACAGGGATCCTACGAGCAGTACTTC.

The chain has TRBV12-3 or TRBV12-4 and TRBJ1-1; 8 bases fit TRBD1. The CDR3 consists of 12 residues. V dropped 6 bases and J dropped 6; count of bases not matched to a gene: 3. CDR3 amino acids: CASRWTGSEAFF. CDR3 nucleotide sequence: TGTGCCAGCAGATGGACAGGGTCTGAAGCTTTCTTT.

This clone was observed once. The chain carries TRBV5-6 and TRBJ1-2; weak D call: TRBD1 (6 bases). Trimming removed 4 bases at V and 3 bases at J, with 13 bases between. The CDR3 is 14 residues long. The germline CDR1 and CDR2 sequences are SGHDT and YYEEEE. The CDR3 here is CASSPGTLHYGYTF. The CDR3 bases are TGTGCCAGCAGCCCGGGGACACTACACTATGGCTACACCTTC. The variable domain in full, with the rest retrieved from reference TRBV5-6 and TRBJ1-2, is DAGVTQSPTHLIKTRGQQVTLRCSPKSGHDTVSWYQQALGQGPQFIFQYYEEEERQRGNFPDRFSGHQFPNYSSELNVNALLLGDSALYLCASSPGTLHYGYTFGSGTRLTVV.

The J gene is TRBJ1-1, the V gene TRBV29-1; D is possibly TRBD1 (5 bases). There are 12 residues in the CDR3. Looked up from germline, CDR1 is SQVTM and CDR2 is ANQGSEA. V was clipped by 5 bases and J by 7 bases, with 14 bases between them. DNA of the CDR3: TGCAGCGTTCAAGCCAGGACATTTGAAGCTTTCTTT. Translation: CSVQARTFEAFF.

The chain employs TRBV18 and TRBJ1-1; the D is unclear. Trimming removed 3 bases from V and 0 bases from J, with 14 bases in between. Germline CDR1 is KGHSH and CDR2 is LQKENI. There are 16 residues in the CDR3. CDR3 sequence reads: CASSPWAAAMNTEAFF. In DNA, the CDR3 is TGTGCCAGCTCACCTTGGGCTGCCGCCATGAACACTGAAGCTTTCTTT.

This clone was recorded a few times. The chain couples TRBV18 to TRBJ1-4, with TRBD1 as a possible D gene (5 bases). The CDR3 extends over 15 amino acids. Trimming shortened V by 1 base and J by 7 bases, and 13 bases separated the two germline ends. Germline lookup yields CDR1 KGHSH and CDR2 LQKENI. CDR3 in amino acids: CASSPRRADGEKLFF. DNA for the CDR3: TGTGCCAGCTCACCACGCAGGGCCGACGGTGAAAAACTGTTTTTT. The full variable domain, in which reference TRBV18 and TRBJ1-4 provide the parts outside the CDR3, is NAGVMQNPRHLVRRRGQEARLRCSPMKGHSHVYWYRQLPEEGLKFMVYLQKENIIDESGMPKERFSAEFPKEGPSILRIQQVVRGDSAAYFCASSPRRADGEKLFFGSGTQLSVL.

This clone was seen a single time. The chain uses TRBV7-9 and TRBJ2-5; D is perhaps TRBD1 (6 bases). Trimming left V 1 base short and J 4 bases short, with 7 bases between. CDR3 length equals 13 residues. Germline lookup yields CDR1 SEHNR and CDR2 FQNEAQ (reference sequence). CDR3 in DNA: TGTGCCAGCAGCTTAGACAGGGCAGAGACCCAGTACTTC. Translated: CASSLDRAETQYF.

This rearrangement joins TRBV6-5 to TRBJ1-1, with D unclear. Trimming removed 8 bases at V and 2 bases at J, with 12 bases between. Germline V gene lookup returns CDR1 MNHEY and CDR2 SVGAGI. The CDR3 length is 13 residues. CDR3 nucleotides: TGTGCCAGCCCAAACGGGGTTAACACTGAAGCTTTCTTT. Protein sequence: CASPNGVNTEAFF.

This clone was seen more than once but under ten times. V is TRBV7-2 and J is TRBJ1-2; D is perhaps TRBD1 (5 bases). V was clipped by 4 bases and J by 0 bases, with 9 bases between them. The CDR3 has 14 residues. Germline assignment: CDR1 SGHTA and CDR2 FQGNSA. This CDR3 reads CASSSDRANYGYTF. CDR3 sequence (DNA): TGTGCCAGCAGCTCCGACAGAGCTAACTATGGCTACACCTTC.

The chain has TRBV2 and TRBJ1-3; TRBD1 matches 11 bases. The V gene's germline CDR1 is SNHLY and CDR2 FYNNEI. The CDR3 covers 16 residues. V lost 4 bases to trimming and J lost 3 bases; unmatched junction nucleotides: 5. CDR3 bases: TGTGCCAGCAGTGCCCCGGGACAGGGGGTTGGAAACACCATATATTTT. Amino acid sequence: CASSAPGQGVGNTIYF.